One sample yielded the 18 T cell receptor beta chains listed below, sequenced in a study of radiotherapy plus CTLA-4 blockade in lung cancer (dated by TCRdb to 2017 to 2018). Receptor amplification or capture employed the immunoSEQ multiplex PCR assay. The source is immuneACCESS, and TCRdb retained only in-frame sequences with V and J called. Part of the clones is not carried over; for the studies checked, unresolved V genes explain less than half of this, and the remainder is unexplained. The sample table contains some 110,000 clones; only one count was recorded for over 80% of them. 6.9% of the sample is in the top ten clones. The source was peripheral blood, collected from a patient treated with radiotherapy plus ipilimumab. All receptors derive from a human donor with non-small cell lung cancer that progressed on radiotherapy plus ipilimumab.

DNA for the CDR3: TGTGCCAGCACCATGGGGGGGGCCGAGCAGTACTTC. Translating gives CASTMGGAEQYF. V and J are TRBV28 and TRBJ2-7; tentatively, D is TRBD2 (7 bases). The CDR3 runs to 12 residues. Between the trimmed V and J ends, which lost 7 bases and 6 bases, there was a span of 13 bases. Germline CDR1 reads MDHEN; CDR2 reads SYDVKM.

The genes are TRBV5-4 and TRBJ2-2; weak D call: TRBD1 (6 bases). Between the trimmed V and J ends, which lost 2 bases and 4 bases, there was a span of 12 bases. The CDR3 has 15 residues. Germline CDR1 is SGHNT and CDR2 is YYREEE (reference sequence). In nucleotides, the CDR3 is TGTGCCAGCAGCTTAGGGGGAGAGGTCACCGGGGAGCTGTTTTTT. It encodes CASSLGGEVTGELFF.

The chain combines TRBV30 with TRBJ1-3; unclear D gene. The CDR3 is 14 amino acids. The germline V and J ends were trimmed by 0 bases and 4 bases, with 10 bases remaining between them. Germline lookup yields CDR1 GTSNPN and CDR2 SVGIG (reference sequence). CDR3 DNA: TGTGCCTGGAGTGTAGGAGGGAGAGGAAACACCATATATTTT. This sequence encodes CAWSVGGRGNTIYF. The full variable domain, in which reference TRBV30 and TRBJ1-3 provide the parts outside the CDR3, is SQTIHQWPATLVQPVGSPLSLECTVEGTSNPNLYWYRQAAGRGLQLLFYSVGIGQISSEVPQNLSASRPQDRQFILSSKKLLLSDSGFYLCAWSVGGRGNTIYFGEGSWLTVV.

The DNA of the CDR3 is TGTGCCAGCAGGAAAACTAGCGCGCCCTACGAGCAGTACTTC. Residues: CASRKTSAPYEQYF. The chain uses TRBV6-5 and TRBJ2-7, with TRBD2 matching over 7 bases. The CDR3 has 14 residues. The J segment lost 2 bases and the V segment lost 6 bases, leaving 7 bases of the junction unmatched. Germline values: CDR1 MNHEY, CDR2 SVGAGI.

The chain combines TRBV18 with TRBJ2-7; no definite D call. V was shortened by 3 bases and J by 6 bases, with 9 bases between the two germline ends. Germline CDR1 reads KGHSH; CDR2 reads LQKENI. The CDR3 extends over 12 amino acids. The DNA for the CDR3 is TGTGCCAGCTCACCCATCGGCAGCGAGCAGTACTTC. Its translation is CASSPIGSEQYF.

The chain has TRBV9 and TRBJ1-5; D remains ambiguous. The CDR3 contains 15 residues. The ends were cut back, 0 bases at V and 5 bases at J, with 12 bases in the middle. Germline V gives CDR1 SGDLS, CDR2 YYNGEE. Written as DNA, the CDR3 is TGTGCCAGCAGCGTAGACGGTATGAGGTATCAGCCCCAGCATTTT. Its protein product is CASSVDGMRYQPQHF.

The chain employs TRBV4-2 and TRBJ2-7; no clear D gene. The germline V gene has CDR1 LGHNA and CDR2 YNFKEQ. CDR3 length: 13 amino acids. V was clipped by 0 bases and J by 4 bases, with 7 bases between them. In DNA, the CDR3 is TGTGCCAGCAGCCAAGATTTAGAATACGAGCAGTACTTC. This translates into CASSQDLEYEQYF.

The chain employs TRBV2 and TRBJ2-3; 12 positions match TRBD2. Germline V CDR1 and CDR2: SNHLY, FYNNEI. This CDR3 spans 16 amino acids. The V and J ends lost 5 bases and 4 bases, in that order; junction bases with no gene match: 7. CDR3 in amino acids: CASSKPGLAGPDTQYF. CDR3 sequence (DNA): TGTGCCAGCAGTAAACCGGGACTAGCGGGCCCAGATACGCAGTATTTT.

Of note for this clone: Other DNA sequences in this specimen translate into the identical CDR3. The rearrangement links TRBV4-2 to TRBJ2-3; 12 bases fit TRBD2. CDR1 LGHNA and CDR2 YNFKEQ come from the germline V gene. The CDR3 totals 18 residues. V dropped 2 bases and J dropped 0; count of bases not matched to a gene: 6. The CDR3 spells CASSQLTLAGGSTDTQYF. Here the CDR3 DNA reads TGTGCCAGCAGCCAACTCACACTAGCGGGAGGTAGCACAGATACGCAGTATTTT.

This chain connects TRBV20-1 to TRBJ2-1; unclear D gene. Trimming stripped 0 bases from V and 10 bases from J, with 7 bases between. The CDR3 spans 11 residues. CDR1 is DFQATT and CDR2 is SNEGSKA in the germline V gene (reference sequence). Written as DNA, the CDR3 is TGCAGTGCTAGAGACACGAGAGAGCAGTTCTTC. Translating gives CSARDTREQFF.

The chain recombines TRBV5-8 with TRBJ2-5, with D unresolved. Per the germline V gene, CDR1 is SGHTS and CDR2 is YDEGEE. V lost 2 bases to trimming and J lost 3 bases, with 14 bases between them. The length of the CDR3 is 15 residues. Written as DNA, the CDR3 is TGTGCCAGCAGCTTCCCCCGGCGGACCGAAGAGACCCAGTACTTC. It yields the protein CASSFPRRTEETQYF.

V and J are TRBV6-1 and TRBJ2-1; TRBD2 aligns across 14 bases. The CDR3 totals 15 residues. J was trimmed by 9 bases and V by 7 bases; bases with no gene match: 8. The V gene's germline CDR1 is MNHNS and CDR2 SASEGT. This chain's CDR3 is CASTYGLAGGIEQFF. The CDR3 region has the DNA TGTGCCAGCACCTACGGACTAGCGGGAGGTATTGAGCAGTTCTTC.

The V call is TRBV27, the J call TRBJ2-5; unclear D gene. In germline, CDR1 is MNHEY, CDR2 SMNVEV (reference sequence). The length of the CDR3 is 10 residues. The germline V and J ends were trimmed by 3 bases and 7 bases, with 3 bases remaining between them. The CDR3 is CASSFVTQYF. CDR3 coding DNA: TGTGCCAGCAGTTTTGTGACCCAGTACTTC.

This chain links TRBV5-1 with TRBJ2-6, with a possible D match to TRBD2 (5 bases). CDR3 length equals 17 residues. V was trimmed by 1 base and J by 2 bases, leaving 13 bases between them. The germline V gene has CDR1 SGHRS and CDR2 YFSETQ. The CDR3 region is CASSLPLGGAGANVLTF. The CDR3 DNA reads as TGCGCCAGCAGCTTGCCCCTAGGAGGAGCTGGGGCCAACGTCCTGACTTTC.

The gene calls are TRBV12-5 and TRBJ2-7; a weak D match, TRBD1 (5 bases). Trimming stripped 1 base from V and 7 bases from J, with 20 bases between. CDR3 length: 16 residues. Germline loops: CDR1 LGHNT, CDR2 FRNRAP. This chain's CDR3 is CASGLDSGLWTREQYF. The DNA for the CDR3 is TGTGCTAGTGGTTTGGATTCAGGGTTGTGGACGCGGGAGCAGTACTTC.

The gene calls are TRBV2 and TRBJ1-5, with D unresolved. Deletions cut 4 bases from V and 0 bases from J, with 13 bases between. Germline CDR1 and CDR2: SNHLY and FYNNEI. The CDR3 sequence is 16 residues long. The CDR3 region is CASSGTTTYSNQPQHF. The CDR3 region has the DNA TGTGCCAGCAGTGGGACGACAACCTATAGCAATCAGCCCCAGCATTTT.

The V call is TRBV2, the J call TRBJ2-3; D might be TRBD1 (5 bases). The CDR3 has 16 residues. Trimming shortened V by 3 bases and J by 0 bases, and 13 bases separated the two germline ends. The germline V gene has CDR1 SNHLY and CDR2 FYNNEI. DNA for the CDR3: TGTGCCAGCAGTGAGATTAGGGGCGCTAGCACAGATACGCAGTATTTT. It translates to CASSEIRGASTDTQYF.

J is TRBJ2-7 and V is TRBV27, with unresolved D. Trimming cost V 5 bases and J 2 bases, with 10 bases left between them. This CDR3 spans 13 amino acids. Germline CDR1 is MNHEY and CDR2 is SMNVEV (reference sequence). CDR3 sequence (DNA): TGTGCCAGCAGTCGGCCCGGAGCCTACGAGCAGTACTTC. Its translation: CASSRPGAYEQYF.